One and the same sample provided the 30 T cell receptor beta chains below, sequenced in a study of molecular identifiers for immune sequencing clone quantification. TCRdb independently ran MiXCR on the PCR reads; one entry per CDR3 protein. The sample lists roughly 630,000 distinct CDR3 sequences, about 25% occurring once. Sequencing was performed on naive CD8+ T cells from blood, with Jurkat cell RNA spiked in. The subset was: FACS-sorted CD8+CD4-CCR7+CD45RA+ naive T cells. The receptors derive from a human donor in good health. Some libraries in this study had Jurkat cell RNA spiked in.

The chain is built from TRBV9 and TRBJ2-2; D not certain. V was cut by 3 bases and J by 6 bases, with 18 bases left in between. The CDR3 runs 16 residues. Germline V gene lookup returns CDR1 SGDLS and CDR2 YYNGEE. CDR3 DNA sequence: TGTGCCAGCAGCGCTGTAGGAACACTTGTCTCCGGGGAGCTGTTTTTT. It specifies CASSAVGTLVSGELFF.

About this clonotype itself: This may be a read error, as it is one base from a much larger clone. The V and J genes are TRBV3-1 and TRBJ2-7; 11 bases match TRBD2. The CDR3 totals 14 residues. CDR1 and CDR2 (germline): LGHDT, YNNKEL (reference sequence). DNA of the CDR3: TGTGCCAACAGCCCGACTAGCGGGAACTACGAGCAGTACTTC. This sequence encodes CANSPTSGNYEQYF.

For this clonotype: The CDR3 end shows no conserved phenylalanine or tryptophan, and so a read error is likely. The V call is TRBV7-9, the J call TRBJ2-7; 7 bases match TRBD2. The trim removed 5 bases at V and 3 bases at J, leaving 4 bases unmatched. Germline values: CDR1 SEHNR, CDR2 FQNEAQ (reference sequence). The CDR3 consists of 13 residues. This CDR3 is CASSPPGGYEQYS. The DNA of the CDR3 is TGTGCCAGCAGCCCCCCGGGGGGCTACGAGCAGTACTCC.

This clonotype was observed a single time. This may be a read error, as it is one base from a much larger clone. J is TRBJ1-4 and V is TRBV12-3 or TRBV12-4; D is uncertain. This CDR3 is built from 14 residues. The CDR3 reads CASSLDATNEKLSF. The CDR3 DNA is TGTGCCAGCAGCCTTGATGCAACTAATGAAAAACTGTCTTTT.

Concerning this clonotype: The CDR3 does not end in the conserved phenylalanine or tryptophan, so this is likely a read error. This CDR3 reads CASSEGQTQETQYS. The CDR3 DNA sequence: TGTGCCAGCAGTGAAGGACAGACCCAAGAGACCCAGTACTCC. This chain connects TRBV6-1 to TRBJ2-5, with D perhaps matching TRBD1 (5 bases). Germline V gene data show CDR1 as MNHNS and CDR2 as SASEGT. The CDR3 is 14 residues long. Trimming removed 1 base at V and 1 base at J, with 7 bases between.

This clonotype was counted at least ten times. The chain couples TRBV4-1 to TRBJ2-7, with 7 nucleotides matching TRBD1. Germline CDR1 is MGHRA and CDR2 is YSYEKL. Unmatched junction bases numbered 3, after V lost 2 bases and J lost 2 bases. The CDR3 is 14 amino acids. CDR3 sequence reads: CASSQTGTAYEQYF. In DNA, the CDR3 is TGCGCCAGCAGCCAAACCGGGACAGCCTACGAGCAGTACTTC.

This clonotype was recorded many times. The chain combines TRBV24-1 with TRBJ1-1, with a tentative D call TRBD1 (5 bases). This CDR3 region has 17 residues. The germline V gene encodes CDR1 KGHDR and CDR2 SFDVKD. V shed 6 bases and J shed 1 base, with 20 bases lying between them. CDR3 loop: CATSRTSTTVPNTEAFF. For the CDR3, the DNA is TGTGCCACCAGTCGTACCTCAACGACAGTCCCGAACACTGAAGCTTTCTTT.

This clonotype was seen many times. The chain links TRBV5-4 to TRBJ2-7; no clear D. V lost 5 bases and J lost 4, with 13 bases in between. Germline loops: CDR1 SGHNT, CDR2 YYREEE (reference sequence). The CDR3 runs 13 residues. CDR3 region: CASSPAPQYEQYF. CDR3 in DNA: TGTGCCAGCAGTCCCGCCCCGCAGTACGAGCAGTACTTC.

Details on this clonotype: A read error is possible here, since a much larger clone lies one base away. The chain couples TRBV19 to TRBJ2-5; no firm D call. There are 16 residues in the CDR3. The germline V gene has CDR1 LNHDA and CDR2 SQIVND (reference sequence). The CDR3 reads CAGSIVGGTAKGTQYF. The DNA for the CDR3 is TGTGCCGGTAGTATAGTAGGCGGAACAGCGAAGGGGACCCAGTACTTC.

As for this clonotype: The CDR3 ends on some other residue instead of the conserved phenylalanine or tryptophan, so this is likely a read error. It is unclear where the CDR3 begins or ends on the DNA, so no DNA is shown, and the CDR3 is as TCRdb lists it. The rearrangement links TRBV7-6 to TRBJ1-1. Per germline, CDR1 SGHVS and CDR2 FNYEAQ. With termini counted, the CDR3 has 13 amino acids. The CDR3 is CASSLDTNTEALL.

For this clonotype: A much larger clone is a single base away; this may be a read error. The rearrangement links TRBV7-9 to TRBJ1-1; D not certain. Trimming stripped 5 bases from V and 4 bases from J, with 17 bases between. The CDR3 is 15 amino acids. Germline V gives CDR1 SEHNR, CDR2 FQNEAQ (reference sequence). CDR3 bases: TGTGCCAGCAGCACAATGGATAGGTTGGGCACTGAAGCTTTCTTT. Encoded protein: CASSTMDRLGTEAFF.

Concerning this clonotype: A much larger clone lies a single base off, so this may be a read error. V and J are TRBV7-2 and TRBJ2-1, with TRBD2 as a possible D gene (5 bases). Germline V CDR1 and CDR2: SGHTA, FQGNSA. CDR3 length: 11 amino acids. V was cut by 4 bases and J by 10 bases, with 8 bases left in between. The CDR3 coding sequence is TGTGCCAGCAGCTCAGTAGCGGAGCAGTTCTTC. This translates into CASSSVAEQFF.

The rearrangement joins TRBV2 to TRBJ1-4, with D perhaps matching TRBD1 (5 bases). The germline V gene has CDR1 SNHLY and CDR2 FYNNEI. The CDR3 sequence is 15 residues long. V was pared by 10 bases and J by 0 bases, with 15 bases between. The DNA of the CDR3 is TGTGCCAACGGTGGGGGGATAGCAACTAATGAAAAACTGTTTTTT. It encodes CANGGGIATNEKLFF. The full variable domain, its missing parts supplied by reference TRBV2 and TRBJ1-4, is EPEVTQTPSHQVTQMGQEVILRCVPISNHLYFYWYRQILGQKVEFLVSFYNNEISEKSEIFDDQFSVERPDGSNFTLKIRSTKLEDSAMYFCANGGGIATNEKLFFGSGTQLSVL.

The chain employs TRBV6-2 or TRBV6-3 and TRBJ2-2, with 8 positions matching TRBD2. The junction had 8 bases not matched to a gene; V was cut back by 2 bases and J by 9 bases. This CDR3 contains 15 residues. Per germline, CDR1 MNHEY and CDR2 SVGEGT. The DNA of the CDR3 is TGTGCCAGCAGTTACGATATAGCGGGAACCCGGGAGCTGTTTTTT. This gives the protein CASSYDIAGTRELFF.

This clonotype was observed a few times. Its ends do not fully match the called genes, so a read error is possible. The chain employs TRBV7-8 and TRBJ2-5; D perhaps matches TRBD1 (6 bases). The length of the CDR3 is 16 residues. Germline V lookup: CDR1 SGHVS, CDR2 FQNEAQ. The CDR3 protein is CASSSSPQGLGEPQYF. CDR3 DNA sequence: TGTGCCAGCAGCTCCTCCCCCCAGGGGTTAGGAGAGCCCCAGTACTTC.

This clonotype has more than one count but fewer than ten. The rearrangement uses TRBV9 and TRBJ2-1; a possible D gene is TRBD1 (6 bases). Germline values: CDR1 SGDLS, CDR2 YYNGEE. The V end lost 7 bases, the J end lost 4 bases, and 15 bases lay between the germline ends. This CDR3 is 14 amino acids long. The CDR3 loop is CASAPLDSYNEQFF. In nucleotides, the CDR3 is TGTGCCAGCGCCCCCTTGGACAGTTACAATGAGCAGTTCTTC.

This sequence joins TRBV5-6 and TRBJ2-1; 8 nucleotides agree with TRBD2. The V gene end was trimmed by 0 bases and the J gene end by 4 bases; junction bases not matched to a gene: 6. This CDR3 is 16 amino acids long. Per the germline V gene, CDR1 is SGHDT and CDR2 is YYEEEE. CDR3 DNA: TGTGCCAGCAGCTTGGAAGCGGGAGAGGTGTACAATGAGCAGTTCTTC. Translating it yields CASSLEAGEVYNEQFF.

The chain recombines TRBV21-1 with TRBJ1-3; the table's D call of TRBD1 was not tested on the DNA. TRBV21-1 is reported as a pseudogene. The CDR3 has 16 residues. CDR3 region: CASIPGQGRFGNTIYF. CDR3 sequence (DNA): TGTGCCAGCATCCCGGGACAGGGTCGTTTTGGAAACACCATATATTTT.

V usage is TRBV27 and J usage is TRBJ2-7; either TRBD1 or TRBD2 may supply D (5 bases each). The CDR3 runs 13 residues. Per germline, CDR1 MNHEY and CDR2 SMNVEV (reference sequence). V lost 1 base to trimming and J lost 6 bases, with 10 bases between them. The CDR3 sequence is CASSLWSGTEQYF. CDR3 nucleotides: TGTGCCAGCAGTTTATGGTCAGGGACCGAGCAGTACTTC.

This clonotype was counted between two and nine times. Sequence at one end of the junction differs from germline and may be a read error. This chain links TRBV7-9 with TRBJ2-2; 7 bases map to TRBD2. CDR1 and CDR2 (germline): SEHNR, FQNEAQ (reference sequence). This CDR3 region has 17 residues. DNA of the CDR3: TGTGCCAGCAGCTTCGGGCTAGCGGACGCGAACACCGGGGAGCTGTCTTTT. Its protein product is CASSFGLADANTGELSF. Supplemented by reference TRBV7-9 and TRBJ2-2, the full variable domain reads DTGVSQNPRHKITKRGQNVTFRCDPISEHNRLYWYRQTLGQGPEFLTYFQNEAQLEKSRLLSDRFSAERPKGSFSTLEIQRTEQGDSAMYLCASSFGLADANTGELSFGEGSRLTVL.

For this clonotype: A read error may be the cause here, since a much bigger clone is one base away. This chain's CDR3 is CASSQKQGFGTDTQYF. CDR3 DNA sequence: TGCGCCAGCAGCCAAAAACAGGGCTTTGGGACAGATACGCAGTATTTT. This chain links TRBV4-1 with TRBJ2-3; TRBD1 might be the D (6 bases). The germline V gene encodes CDR1 MGHRA and CDR2 YSYEKL. The length of the CDR3 is 16 residues. The V end lost 2 bases, the J end lost 3 bases, and 15 bases lay between the germline ends.

With regard to this clonotype: Germline is not matched at one junction end, which may reflect a read error. This sequence joins TRBV15 and TRBJ2-1; D uncertain. This CDR3 region has 11 residues. In germline, CDR1 is LNHNV, CDR2 YYDKDF (reference sequence). CDR3 DNA sequence: TGTGCCGCCAGCAGCTACAATGAGCAGTTCTTC. Amino acids: CAASSYNEQFF.

A few counts support this clonotype. V usage is TRBV27 and J usage is TRBJ1-4; the D gene is possibly TRBD1 (6 bases). Germline lookup yields CDR1 MNHEY and CDR2 SMNVEV (reference sequence). The CDR3 is made up of 15 amino acids. The V end was cut by 5 bases, the J end by 2 bases, with 12 bases between. The CDR3 protein is CASSPRGSTNEKLFF. CDR3 DNA sequence: TGTGCCAGCAGTCCCAGGGGATCGACTAATGAAAAACTGTTTTTT.

This clonotype was picked up one time. Given a much more abundant clone one base away, this may be a read error. The gene calls are TRBV6-2 or TRBV6-3 and TRBJ2-7; 8 bases map to TRBD1. The J segment lost 4 bases and the V segment lost 4 bases, leaving 3 bases of the junction unmatched. This CDR3 spans 13 amino acids. The V gene's germline CDR1 is MNHEY and CDR2 SVGEGT. The CDR3, as DNA: TGTGCCAGCAGTTGGGGACAGGAGTACGAGCAGTACTTC. Its protein product is CASSWGQEYEQYF.

In its sample, this clonotype was seen a few times. The genes are TRBV4-3 and TRBJ2-1, with unresolved D. From germline, CDR1 is LGHNA and CDR2 YSLEER. Trimming took 0 bases from V and 0 from J, leaving 9 bases between them. CDR3 length: 16 amino acids. The DNA of the CDR3 is TGCGCCAGCAGCCAAGATGGGGAAAGCTCCTACAATGAGCAGTTCTTC. Encoded protein: CASSQDGESSYNEQFF.

This clonotype was recorded many times. J is TRBJ2-7 and V is TRBV20-1; possible D gene TRBD1, 6 bases. Germline assignment: CDR1 DFQATT and CDR2 SNEGSKA (reference sequence). Trimming stripped 2 bases from V and 2 bases from J, with 16 bases between. This CDR3 has 15 residues. CDR3 in DNA: TGCAGTGCTAGATCGGGACATGATACCCCCTACGAGCAGTACTTC. As protein: CSARSGHDTPYEQYF.

Ten or more counts support this clonotype. The gene calls are TRBV27 and TRBJ1-2; 8 positions match TRBD1. V lost 3 bases and J lost 3; bases outside the gene matches: 0. Germline V gene data show CDR1 as MNHEY and CDR2 as SMNVEV (reference sequence). The length of the CDR3 is 13 residues. The CDR3 DNA follows: TGTGCCAGCAGTTTGGGACAGGACTATGGCTACACCTTC. As protein: CASSLGQDYGYTF.

The chain has TRBV20-1 and TRBJ1-2; perhaps TRBD1 as D (5 bases). Germline V CDR1 and CDR2: DFQATT, SNEGSKA (reference sequence). CDR3 length: 14 amino acids. CDR3 nucleotides: TGCACCACTTCGACAGAGGAGTATGACTATGGCTACACCTTC. It encodes CTTSTEEYDYGYTF.

This clonotype was seen at least ten times. This chain uses TRBV12-3 or TRBV12-4 with TRBJ2-3, with 13 bases fitting TRBD2. After removal of 8 bases from V and 1 base from J, the junction contained 3 bases not matched to a gene. The CDR3 sequence is 15 residues long. The CDR3 loop is CASRGLAGGTDTQYF. CDR3 sequence (DNA): TGTGCCAGCCGCGGACTAGCGGGGGGCACAGATACGCAGTATTTT.

This clonotype has only a few counts. The rearrangement uses TRBV20-1 and TRBJ2-7, with D hard to call. With 5 bases removed from V and 3 bases from J, the gap between germline ends came to 11 bases. Germline CDR1 DFQATT, CDR2 SNEGSKA (reference sequence). There are 12 residues in the CDR3. CDR3 residues: CSAPDVGYEQYF. The CDR3 nucleotides are TGCAGTGCTCCAGATGTGGGCTACGAGCAGTACTTC.